The 10 T cell receptor beta chains given below trace back to one sample, sequenced in a study of blood T cell repertoires in COVID-19. The assay was immunoSEQ multiplex PCR, and TCRdb's table has in-frame clones only and misses some. The sample lists 150,000 to 200,000 clones, approximately 78% occurring once. Sequencing input: peripheral blood. The receptors were sampled from an elderly woman with COVID-19, enrolled during active disease.

V gene TRBV28 combines with J gene TRBJ1-3, with D possibly TRBD1 on 6 matching bases. The CDR3 has 11 residues. Germline values: CDR1 MDHEN, CDR2 SYDVKM. The germline V and J ends were trimmed by 10 bases and 4 bases, with 8 bases remaining between them. CDR3 bases: TGTGCCACAGGACAGGGAAACACCATATATTTT. Protein product: CATGQGNTIYF.

The chain couples TRBV28 to TRBJ2-6, with no clear D. The germline CDR1 and CDR2 sequences are MDHEN and SYDVKM. The CDR3 loop spans 14 amino acids. V gave up 4 bases and J gave up 4 bases, with 8 bases separating them. This CDR3 reads CASSSGFGANVLTF. The DNA for the CDR3 is TGTGCCAGCAGTTCTGGCTTCGGGGCCAACGTCCTGACTTTC.

The gene calls are TRBV21-1 and TRBJ1-5; the table calls TRBD1, which could not be checked here. TRBV21-1 is assigned pseudogene status. CDR3 length equals 14 residues. CDR3 residues: CASAGTGKDQPQHF. In nucleotides, the CDR3 is TGTGCCAGCGCCGGGACAGGGAAAGATCAGCCCCAGCATTTT.

J is TRBJ2-4 and V is TRBV2; 10 bases line up with TRBD2. This CDR3 comprises 17 residues. Germline loops: CDR1 SNHLY, CDR2 FYNNEI. Unmatched junction bases numbered 9, after V lost 7 bases and J lost 0 bases. Written as DNA, the CDR3 is TGTGCCAGCAATCGGCTAGCGGGGGATCTAGCCAAAAACATTCAGTACTTC. It encodes CASNRLAGDLAKNIQYF.

In this sample, this clone turned up once. This sequence joins TRBV5-6 and TRBJ1-4, with 8 bases lining up with TRBD1. CDR3 length: 18 residues. After removal of 6 bases from V and 0 bases from J, the junction contained 13 bases not matched to a gene. Germline CDR1 SGHDT, CDR2 YYEEEE. The CDR3 here is CASNPAATGVATNEKLFF. CDR3 sequence (DNA): TGTGCCAGCAACCCGGCGGCGACAGGGGTGGCAACTAATGAAAAACTGTTTTTT.

The chain uses TRBV9 and TRBJ2-1, with 10 positions matching TRBD2. CDR1 is SGDLS and CDR2 is YYNGEE in the germline V gene. This CDR3 comprises 16 residues. V trimming: 3 bases; J trimming: 7 bases; junction bases outside the gene matches: 10. CDR3 bases: TGTGCCAGCAGCGCCTCCGTAGCGGGGGGTTTAAATGAGCAGTTCTTC. Protein sequence: CASSASVAGGLNEQFF.

The chain is built from TRBV19 and TRBJ2-7, with 12 nucleotides matching TRBD1. The V and J ends lost 6 bases and 6 bases, in that order; junction bases with no gene match: 9. CDR3 length: 15 amino acids. Germline CDR1 LNHDA, CDR2 SQIVND (reference sequence). The CDR3 spells CASRPRGTGGVEQYF. The CDR3 region has the DNA TGTGCCAGTAGGCCAAGGGGGACAGGGGGCGTCGAGCAGTACTTC.

The V call is TRBV6-2 or TRBV6-3, the J call TRBJ2-5; TRBD2 agrees at 9 bases. Germline V CDR1 and CDR2: MNHEY, SVGEGT. V shed 4 bases and J 2 bases; nucleotides not matched to a gene: 2. The CDR3 totals 14 residues. CDR3: CASSSGLAQETQYF. DNA of the CDR3: TGTGCCAGCAGTTCGGGACTAGCTCAAGAGACCCAGTACTTC.

This clone was seen just once. The chain recombines TRBV27 with TRBJ2-4; D may be TRBD1 (7 bases). This CDR3 has 15 amino acids. In germline, CDR1 is MNHEY, CDR2 SMNVEV (reference sequence). V lost 5 bases to trimming and J lost 8 bases, with 19 bases between them. Written as DNA, the CDR3 is TGTGCCAGCAGTCGGACAGGCCGGGAGCGGTACATTCAGTACTTC. Its translation: CASSRTGRERYIQYF.

The chain has TRBV4-3 and TRBJ1-6; D is unresolved. Trimming left V 2 bases short and J 11 bases short, with 10 bases between. There are 13 residues in the CDR3. CDR1 is LGHNA, CDR2 YSLEER, per germline. The CDR3 protein is CASSQSRKTPLHF. Written as DNA, the CDR3 is TGCGCCAGCAGCCAATCGAGGAAAACACCCCTCCACTTT.